The source of this T cell receptor (beta chain) is a study of early T cells in non-severe SARS-CoV-2 infection. Overall study context: Chains from this unsorted whole-blood bulk RNA could not be paired. Broader study findings: VDJdb-based matching was biased toward anti-spike CD8 responses and missed private and CD4 specificities.

Researchers attached unique molecular identifiers to individual cDNA molecules. Via MiXCR, TCRdb re-called the 5' RACE reads, giving one row per CDR3 protein. The profile shows around 60,000 distinct CDR3 sequences, roughly 13% of them singletons. This clonotype was observed at least ten times. Its antigen remains unknown. The germline gives CDR1 SGHTA, CDR2 FQGNSA. The V and J ends lost 4 bases and 7 bases, in that order; junction bases with no gene match: 11. The CDR3 is made up of 15 amino acids. The rearrangement joins TRBV7-2 to TRBJ2-3, with 7 nucleotides matching TRBD2. This TCR derives from an adult who was a healthcare worker with PCR-confirmed SARS-CoV-2 infection or an uninfected control (not recorded which). The sample taken for sequencing was whole blood. CDR3 nucleotide sequence: TGTGCCAGCAGCTGGGACGGGACTACCGATAATACGCAGTATTTT. Protein product: CASSWDGTTDNTQYF.